This entry describes one TCR beta chain. Assignments of participants to cohorts depended upon their own reported clinical history. These data belong to a study of blood T cell repertoires in COVID-19. Study details: Researchers got acute and convalescent COVID-19 samples from the United States, Italy and Spain. PBMCs, B-cell-depleted T cells, or T cells provided the cDNA or gDNA that made up the material.

In the original analysis: Estimation of nucleated cell counts was performed using reference gene primer amplification. Libraries were prepared by immunoSEQ multiplex PCR; TCRdb keeps only in-frame clonotypes and omits some of them. That table supplies the V and J calls and clone size; D and trimming were determined from the DNA. The sample contains hundreds of thousands of clones, about 90% of which appear only once. V was clipped by 3 bases and J by 4 bases; unmatched bases: 12. The CDR3 spans 17 residues. The germline V gene encodes CDR1 SGHKS and CDR2 YYEKEE (reference sequence). The source material was PBMCs or T cells enriched from blood (not recorded which). This TCR was recovered from a woman in her late teens or twenties with acute COVID-19. The V gene is TRBV5-5, the J gene TRBJ1-3; 8 bases are a match to TRBD1. The CDR3 loop is CASSSEPTGVQGNTIYF. DNA for the CDR3: TGTGCCAGCAGCTCAGAGCCGACAGGGGTTCAGGGAAACACCATATATTTT.